This paragraph reports one T cell receptor beta chain. An end of the junction differs from the germline gene, which may be a read error. This specimen belongs to a study of blood T cells in healthy people across ages. Overall study context: Every two T cells gave about one barcoded beta molecule via template switching.

The germline gives CDR1 ENHRY, CDR2 SYGVKD. There are 13 residues in the CDR3. Using a J-beta primer mix together with a sample-barcoded 5' primer, a second PCR was run for roughly 6 to 12 cycles. Researchers report that a template-switch adaptor with 12 random nucleotides tagged each cDNA molecule. Every sample returned 2.5 million or more CDR3-containing paired-end reads. Each CDR3 protein is one row after TCRdb ran MiXCR on the 5' RACE reads. The sample lists around 2 million distinct CDR3 sequences; roughly two fifths were seen once. Healthy Russian Caucasian donors spanned ages roughly 6 to 100 years.

The chain links TRBV10-3 to TRBJ1-2; D gene ambiguous. The sequenced sample was blood. The receptor comes from a human donor in good health. CDR3 sequence: CAISERDTYGHTF. For the CDR3, the DNA is TGTGCCATCAGTGAACGGGATACCTATGGCCACACCTTC.